Sequencing of this TCR beta chain was carried out in a study of cytomegalovirus exposure and HLA in healthy donors. CDR3 length equals 14 residues. Germline values: CDR1 GTSNPN, CDR2 SVGIG (reference sequence). Trimming removed 3 bases from V and 3 bases from J; junction bases left unmatched: 8. Profiling relied on immunoSEQ multiplex PCR, and the TCRdb table lists in-frame clones only, not all of them. The table has about 200,000 clones, roughly 88% seen once. The chain is built from TRBV30 and TRBJ2-7, with 7 bases matching TRBD1. The receptor was derived from a woman between 18 and 29 years old in good health and CMV-seronegative. The sample taken for sequencing was PBMCs. Here the CDR3 reads CAWSRGTDRYEQYF. CDR3 bases: TGTGCCTGGAGCAGGGGGACGGATCGCTACGAGCAGTACTTC.